This is a list of T cell receptor beta chains from one sample in a study of beta chain features in type 1 diabetes. Sequencing was performed with immunoSEQ multiplex PCR; in TCRdb, only in-frame clones are kept and a portion is missing. Of about 280,000 clones listed, about 15% are singletons. The sample was naive CD4+ T cells from blood. These receptors originate from a man between 18 and 35 years old with type 1 diabetes. The CDR3 runs from the conserved cysteine through the conserved F or W. The order of the fields is clone size, J gene, V gene, D gene, CDR3 length, CDR3 DNA, CDR3 protein. The D gene is left open where the match is weak. Not every row has a clone size; where given, it reads once, few, many or a size class.

>NA|TRBJ2-3|TRBV15|TRBD2|16
TGTGCCACCAGCGTAAGAGCGGGGGGCTACACAGATACGCAGTATTTT
CATSVRAGGYTDTQYF
>few|TRBJ2-7|TRBV11-2|NA|14
TGTGCCAGCAGCTACCGTTCGAACAGGAACGAGCAGTACTTC
CASSYRSNRNEQYF
>NA|TRBJ1-1|TRBV29-1|NA|12
TGCAGCGTTGATAGAGGGACAAGTGAAGCTTTCTTT
CSVDRGTSEAFF
>few|TRBJ2-3|TRBV18|TRBD2|16
TGTGCCAGCTCACCTCTAGCGGGTAGGGGCACAGATACGCAGTATTTT
CASSPLAGRGTDTQYF
>NA|TRBJ2-7|TRBV19|TRBD1|14
TGTGCCAGTAATAACCTCCGGGACAGGGGCGAGCAGTACTTC
CASNNLRDRGEQYF
>few|TRBJ2-7|TRBV28|TRBD1|14
TGTGCCAGCAGCCTCCCGGGACAGGGATACGAGCAGTACTTC
CASSLPGQGYEQYF
>few|TRBJ2-1|TRBV6-6|TRBD2|15
TGTGCCAGCACCTCAGCGGGTAGCGGGAGGCATGAGCAGTTCTTC
CASTSAGSGRHEQFF
>few|TRBJ2-7|TRBV6-5|NA|14
TGTGCCAGCGGAAAAGACGGGACACGCTACGAGCAGTACTTC
CASGKDGTRYEQYF
>few|TRBJ2-7|TRBV29-1|NA|14
TGCAGCGTTAAAAGCCGGGACTTATCCTACGAGCAGTACTTC
CSVKSRDLSYEQYF
>few|TRBJ2-2|TRBV6-5|NA|13
TGTGCCAGCTATCAGGGCAGGGCCGGGGAGCTGTTTTTT
CASYQGRAGELFF
>NA|TRBJ1-1|TRBV25-1|TRBD1|12
TGTGCCGACAGGGCAAACGGCACTGAAGCTTTCTTT
CADRANGTEAFF
>NA|TRBJ2-1|TRBV4-1|TRBD2|14
TGCGCCAGCAGGGTATGGACTAGCTACAATGAGCAGTTCTTC
CASRVWTSYNEQFF
>NA|TRBJ2-5|TRBV5-1|TRBD1|14
TGCGCCAGCAGCACCCAGACAGGGGAAGAGACCCAGTACTTC
CASSTQTGEETQYF
>few|TRBJ2-7|TRBV9|TRBD1|14
TGTGCCAGCAGCGCCGGACAGGGTGGCTACGAGCAGTACTTC
CASSAGQGGYEQYF
>NA|TRBJ2-4|TRBV28|NA|16
TGTGCCAGCAGTATGACCTCAGGGTTGGTCAAAAACATTCAGTACTTC
CASSMTSGLVKNIQYF
>few|TRBJ2-7|TRBV6-5|TRBD2|15
TGTGCCAGCAGTCGGACTAGCGGGAGGGCCTACGAGCAGTACTTC
CASSRTSGRAYEQYF
>NA|TRBJ1-1|TRBV5-4|NA|17
TGTGCCAGCAGCTTGGGGGGTTCACAGGGCAGGAACACTGAAGCTTTCTTT
CASSLGGSQGRNTEAFF
>NA|TRBJ2-7|TRBV23-1|NA|13
TGCGCCAAACAGACAGATTTCTCCTACGAGCAGTACTTC
CAKQTDFSYEQYF
>NA|TRBJ2-2|TRBV28|NA|13
TGTGCCAGCAGTTCTGGGGGCGGCCGGGAGCTGTTTTTT
CASSSGGGRELFF
>once|TRBJ1-2|TRBV2|TRBD1|16
TGTGCCGGAAAAAGTATCGGGCAGGGGGGAGCCTATGGCTACACCTTC
CAGKSIGQGGAYGYTF
>few|TRBJ1-2|TRBV7-2|NA|15
TGTGCCAGCAGCGATCGGGGACATAGACCCTATGGCTACACCTTC
CASSDRGHRPYGYTF
>NA|TRBJ2-7|TRBV7-9|TRBD1|17
TGTGCCAGCAGCTTACTCGCCGGGACAGGGAGGGACTACGAGCAGTACTTC
CASSLLAGTGRDYEQYF
>few|TRBJ2-2|TRBV7-2|NA|13
TGTGCCAGCAGCTTAGACCCGGGAAGGGAGCTGTTTTTT
CASSLDPGRELFF
>NA|TRBJ2-2|TRBV19|NA|12
TGTGCCAGTAGGAAGAGTGGCGGGGAGCTGTTTTTT
CASRKSGGELFF
>few|TRBJ1-5|TRBV4-2|NA|17
TGTGCCAGCAGCCAAGAAGCCTCCAGGGTCGGAACAGGGCCCCAGCATTTT
CASSQEASRVGTGPQHF
>few|TRBJ2-3|TRBV28|TRBD2|16
TGTGCCAGCAGGAGACTAGCGGGAGGGGGCACAGATACGCAGTATTTT
CASRRLAGGGTDTQYF
>NA|TRBJ1-1|TRBV4-1|TRBD1|18
TGCGCCAGCAGCCAAGGTTACGGTTGGGACAGGGGGGGGCCTGAAGCTTTCTTT
CASSQGYGWDRGGPEAFF
>few|TRBJ2-1|TRBV7-2|TRBD2|16
TGTGCCAGCAGCTTAGATTCTAGCGGCAACTACAATGAGCAGTTCTTC
CASSLDSSGNYNEQFF